A selection of T cell receptor beta chains follows, all from one sample in a study of T cells in Graves' hyperthyroidism and ophthalmopathy. TCRdb reanalysed the multiplex PCR reads using MiXCR and keeps one entry per CDR3 protein. Of 90,000 to 120,000 distinct CDR3 sequences detected, about 15% appear once; the ten largest clones hold under 45%. Sequencing was carried out using blood. The receptor set was obtained from a woman aged 45 to 65 with Graves' hyperthyroidism. The CDR3 runs from the conserved cysteine through the conserved F or W. A D gene is named only where the DNA matches it firmly. The listing skips clone size in some rows; elsewhere it reads once, few, many or a size class.

>TRBJ2-1|TRBV20-1|once|14|TRBD2
CSVGRTGGGNEQFF
TGCAGTGTAGGCAGGACTGGCGGGGGAAATGAGCAGTTCTTC
>TRBJ1-2|TRBV27|few|13|-
CASSLGGVDGYTF
TGTGCCAGCAGCCTAGGGGGGGTCGATGGCTACACCTTC
>TRBJ1-5|TRBV20-1|many|13|-
CSAGRNLDQPQHF
TGCAGTGCTGGACGTAACCTTGATCAGCCCCAGCATTTT
>TRBJ2-3|TRBV5-8|many|15|TRBD2
CASSPGTSGTDTQYF
TGTGCCAGCAGTCCCGGGACTAGCGGCACAGATACGCAGTATTTT
>TRBJ1-2|TRBV20-1|many|12|-
CSAYRELGGYTF
TGCAGTGCTTACAGGGAATTGGGCGGCTACACCTTC
>TRBJ2-1|TRBV7-6|-|21|TRBD2
CASSFPRVVLAGGHHYNEQFF
TGTGCCAGCAGCTTCCCGCGCGTCGTGCTGGCGGGAGGCCACCACTACAATGAGCAGTTCTTC
>TRBJ2-4|TRBV28|many|14|TRBD1
CASSLRGGQNIQYF
TGTGCCAGCAGTTTACGAGGGGGCCAAAACATTCAGTACTTC
>TRBJ2-4|TRBV20-1|many|14|-
CSARDPSAKNIQYF
TGCAGTGCTAGAGATCCCAGTGCCAAAAACATTCAGTACTTC
>TRBJ1-2|TRBV3-1|-|16|-
CASSRAGTSGDYGYTF
TGTGCCAGCAGCCGTGCCGGGACCTCAGGAGACTATGGCTACACCTTC
>TRBJ2-7|TRBV4-1|many|19|TRBD2
CASSQEEGGGLAGDYEQYF
TGCGCCAGCAGCCAAGAAGAAGGTGGGGGACTAGCGGGAGACTACGAGCAGTACTTC
>TRBJ2-3|TRBV20-1|many|19|TRBD1
CSASMDRIPGRASTDTQYF
TGCAGTGCTAGCATGGACAGGATTCCTGGGCGGGCTAGCACAGATACGCAGTATTTT